The T cell receptor (beta chain) under discussion was sequenced for a study of shared clonotypes between healthy human individuals. Deep was the level used in running the assay. The protocol was immunoSEQ multiplex PCR, while the TCRdb copy is restricted to in-frame clones and leaves out a portion. Of millions of clones in the sample, 85% to 95% were seen once. Whole-study findings and limits: The authors expected sequencing depth to affect clonotype sharing among donors. The low donor count limited represented genetic and exposure-history diversity.

A word on this clone: As yet, its antigen is unknown.

Trimming left V 6 bases short and J 2 bases short, with 13 bases between. The CDR3 is 14 amino acids. The sequencing input was naive CD4+ T cells sorted from blood. Indicated subset: CD45RA+ positively selected. This clonotype was obtained from a man between 18 and 29 years old in good health. This rearrangement joins TRBV6-7 to TRBJ1-1, with D perhaps matching TRBD1 (6 bases). TRBV6-7 qualifies as an ORF whose function is uncertain. The CDR3 coding sequence is TGTGCCAGCAGCCCACGGACAGCCAACACTGAAGCTTTCTTT. Its protein product is CASSPRTANTEAFF.